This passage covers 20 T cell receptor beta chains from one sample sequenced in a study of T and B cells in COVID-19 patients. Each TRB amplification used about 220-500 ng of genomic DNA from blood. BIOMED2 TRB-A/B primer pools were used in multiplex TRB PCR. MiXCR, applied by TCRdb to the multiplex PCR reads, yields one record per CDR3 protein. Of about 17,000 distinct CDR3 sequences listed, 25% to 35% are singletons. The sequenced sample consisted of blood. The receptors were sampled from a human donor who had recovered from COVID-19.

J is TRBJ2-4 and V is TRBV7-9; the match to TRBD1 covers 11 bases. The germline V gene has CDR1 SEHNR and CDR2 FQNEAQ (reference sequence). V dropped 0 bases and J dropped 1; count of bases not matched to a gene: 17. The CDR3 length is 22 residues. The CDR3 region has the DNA TGTGCCAGCAGCTTAGCTCGGAACGCCGGGACAGGGGGAGCTCTGGCCAAAAACATTCAGTACTTC. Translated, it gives CASSLARNAGTGGALAKNIQYF.

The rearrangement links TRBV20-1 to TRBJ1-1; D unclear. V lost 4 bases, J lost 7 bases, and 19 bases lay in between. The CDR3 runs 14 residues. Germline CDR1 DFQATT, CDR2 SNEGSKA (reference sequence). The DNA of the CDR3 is TGCAGTGCTACCTTCCTTGACGTTACTATTGAAGCTTTCTTT. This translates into CSATFLDVTIEAFF.

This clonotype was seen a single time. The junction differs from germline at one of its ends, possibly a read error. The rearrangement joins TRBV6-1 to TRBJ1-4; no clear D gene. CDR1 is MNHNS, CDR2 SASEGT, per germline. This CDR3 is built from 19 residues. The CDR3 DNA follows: TGTGCCAACAGTGGAGAGGAGAGAATTCTTCAACCAACTAATGAAAAACTGTTTTTT. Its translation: CANSGEERILQPTNEKLFF.

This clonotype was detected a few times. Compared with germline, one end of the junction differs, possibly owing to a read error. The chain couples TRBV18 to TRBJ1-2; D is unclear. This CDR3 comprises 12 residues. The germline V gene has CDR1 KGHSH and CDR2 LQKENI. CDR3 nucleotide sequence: TGTGCCAGCTCGCCACAAGTCAGTGGCTACACCTTC. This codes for CASSPQVSGYTF.

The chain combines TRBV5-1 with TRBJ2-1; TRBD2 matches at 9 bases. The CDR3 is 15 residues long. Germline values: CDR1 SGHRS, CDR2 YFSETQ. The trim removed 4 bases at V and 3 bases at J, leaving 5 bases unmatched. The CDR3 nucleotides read TGCGCCAGCAGCCAGGGACTAGCCGTCTACAATGAGCAGTTCTTC. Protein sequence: CASSQGLAVYNEQFF.

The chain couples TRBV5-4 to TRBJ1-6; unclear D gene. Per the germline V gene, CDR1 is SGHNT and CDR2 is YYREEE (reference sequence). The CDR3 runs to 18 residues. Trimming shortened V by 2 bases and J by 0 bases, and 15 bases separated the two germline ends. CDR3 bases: TGTGCCAGCAGCTTTGGAGGGCCACTTAGCTCCTATAATTCACCCCTCCACTTT. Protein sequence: CASSFGGPLSSYNSPLHF.

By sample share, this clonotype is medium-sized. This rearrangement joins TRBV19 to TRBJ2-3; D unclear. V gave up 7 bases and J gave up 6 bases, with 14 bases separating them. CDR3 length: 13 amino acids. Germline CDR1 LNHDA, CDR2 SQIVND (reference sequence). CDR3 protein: CASNGSSKDTQYF. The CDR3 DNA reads TGTGCCAGTAACGGCAGCTCCAAGGATACGCAGTATTTT.

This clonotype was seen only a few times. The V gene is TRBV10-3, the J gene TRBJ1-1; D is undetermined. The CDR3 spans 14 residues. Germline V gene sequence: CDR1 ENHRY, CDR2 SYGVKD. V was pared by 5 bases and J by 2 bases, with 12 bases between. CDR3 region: CAISQEELNTEAFF. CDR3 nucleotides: TGTGCCATCAGTCAAGAGGAGTTAAACACTGAAGCTTTCTTT.

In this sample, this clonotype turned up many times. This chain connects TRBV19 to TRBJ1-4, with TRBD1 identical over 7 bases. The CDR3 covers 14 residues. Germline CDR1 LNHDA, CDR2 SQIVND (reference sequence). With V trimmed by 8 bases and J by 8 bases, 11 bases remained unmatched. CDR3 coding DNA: TGTGCCAGTCGAAAACAGGGGACGATAGAAAAACTGTTTTTT. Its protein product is CASRKQGTIEKLFF.

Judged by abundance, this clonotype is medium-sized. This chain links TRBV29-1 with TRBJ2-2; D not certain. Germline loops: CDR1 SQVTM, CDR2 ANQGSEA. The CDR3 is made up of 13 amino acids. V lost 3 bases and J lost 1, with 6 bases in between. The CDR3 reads CSVDRQNTGELFF. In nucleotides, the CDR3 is TGCAGCGTTGATAGGCAGAACACCGGGGAGCTGTTTTTT.

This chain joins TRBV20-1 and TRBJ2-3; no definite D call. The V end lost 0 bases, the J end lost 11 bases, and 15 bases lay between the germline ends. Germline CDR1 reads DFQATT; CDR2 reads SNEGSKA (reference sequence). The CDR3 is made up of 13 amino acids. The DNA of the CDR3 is TGCAGTGCTAGAGATAGCCGCGACGGGTGGCAGTATTTT. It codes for CSARDSRDGWQYF.

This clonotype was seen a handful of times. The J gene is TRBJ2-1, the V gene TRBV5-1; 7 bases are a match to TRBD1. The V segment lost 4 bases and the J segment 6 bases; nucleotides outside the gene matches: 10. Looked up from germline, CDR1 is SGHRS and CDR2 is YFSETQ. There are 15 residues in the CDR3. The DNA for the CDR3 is TGCGCCAGCAGCCGGGGACAGAATACCCTCAATGAGCAGTTCTTC. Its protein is CASSRGQNTLNEQFF.

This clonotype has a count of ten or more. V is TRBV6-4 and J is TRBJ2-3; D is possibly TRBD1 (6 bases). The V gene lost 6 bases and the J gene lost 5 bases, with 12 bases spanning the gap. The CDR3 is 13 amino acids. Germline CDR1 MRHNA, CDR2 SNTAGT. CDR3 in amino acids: CASSRQVQDTQYF. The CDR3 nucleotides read TGTGCCAGCAGCAGACAGGTCCAAGATACGCAGTATTTT.

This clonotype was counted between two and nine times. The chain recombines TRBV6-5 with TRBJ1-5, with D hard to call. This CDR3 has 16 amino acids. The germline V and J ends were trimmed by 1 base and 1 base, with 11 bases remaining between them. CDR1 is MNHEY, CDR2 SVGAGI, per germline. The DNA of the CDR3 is TGTGCCAGCAGTTACTGGGTAGGCGAAAGCAATCAGCCCCAGCATTTT. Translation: CASSYWVGESNQPQHF.

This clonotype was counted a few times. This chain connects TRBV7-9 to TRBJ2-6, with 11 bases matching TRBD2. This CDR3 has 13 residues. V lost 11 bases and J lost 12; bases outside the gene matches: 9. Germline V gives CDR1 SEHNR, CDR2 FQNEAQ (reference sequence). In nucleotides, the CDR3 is TGTGCCGTTAGCGGGGGGGCCCTTAGCGTCCTGACTTTC. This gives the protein CAVSGGALSVLTF. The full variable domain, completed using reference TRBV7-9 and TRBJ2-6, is DTGVSQNPRHKITKRGQNVTFRCDPISEHNRLYWYRQTLGQGPEFLTYFQNEAQLEKSRLLSDRFSAERPKGSFSTLEIQRTEQGDSAMYLCAVSGGALSVLTFGAGSRLTVL.

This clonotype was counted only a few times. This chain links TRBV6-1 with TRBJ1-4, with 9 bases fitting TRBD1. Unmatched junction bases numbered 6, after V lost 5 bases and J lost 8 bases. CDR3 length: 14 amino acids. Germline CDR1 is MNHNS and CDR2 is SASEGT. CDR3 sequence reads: CASSLTGGGEKLFF. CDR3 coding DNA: TGTGCCAGCAGTTTGACAGGGGGAGGCGAAAAACTGTTTTTT.

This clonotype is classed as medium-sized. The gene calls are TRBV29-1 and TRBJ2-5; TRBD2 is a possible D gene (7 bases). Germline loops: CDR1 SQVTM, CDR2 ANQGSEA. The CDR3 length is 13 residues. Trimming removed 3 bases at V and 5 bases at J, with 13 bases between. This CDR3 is CSVEDGGGETQYF. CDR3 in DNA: TGCAGCGTTGAGGACGGCGGGGGCGAGACCCAGTACTTC.

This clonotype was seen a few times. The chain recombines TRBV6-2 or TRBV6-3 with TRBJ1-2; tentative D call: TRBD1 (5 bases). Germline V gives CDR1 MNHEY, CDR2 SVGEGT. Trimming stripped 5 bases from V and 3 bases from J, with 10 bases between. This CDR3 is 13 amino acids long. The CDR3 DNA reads TGTGCCAGCAGTCCACAGGTCCACTATGGCTACACCTTC. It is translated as CASSPQVHYGYTF.

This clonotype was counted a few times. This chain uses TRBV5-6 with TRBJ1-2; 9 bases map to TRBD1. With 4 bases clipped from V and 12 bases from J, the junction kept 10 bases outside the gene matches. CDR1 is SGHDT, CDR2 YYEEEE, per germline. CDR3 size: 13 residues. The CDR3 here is CASSASSGTGNTF. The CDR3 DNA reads TGTGCCAGCAGCGCAAGCTCCGGGACAGGGAACACCTTC.

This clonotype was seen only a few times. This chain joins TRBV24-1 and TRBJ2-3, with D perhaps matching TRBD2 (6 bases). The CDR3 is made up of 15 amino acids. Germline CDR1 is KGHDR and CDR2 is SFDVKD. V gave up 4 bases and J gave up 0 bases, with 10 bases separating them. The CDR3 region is CATSEGGISTDTQYF. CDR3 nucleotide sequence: TGTGCCACCAGTGAGGGCGGGATTAGCACAGATACGCAGTATTTT.